Shown below are 29 T cell receptor beta chains from a single sample sequenced in a study of PD-L1 blockade in urothelial cancer. Some clones are missing from TCRdb's copy, which holds only in-frame ones; the method was immunoSEQ multiplex PCR. Of about 43,000 clones in the sample, 85% to 90% were seen once. Sample: PBMCs, taken around atezolizumab (anti-PD-L1) treatment. The origin of the receptors is a woman in her sixties or seventies with urothelial cancer.

This sequence joins TRBV7-7 and TRBJ2-1; D is perhaps TRBD2 (5 bases). The CDR3 loop spans 13 amino acids. With 1 base removed from V and 6 bases from J, the gap between germline ends came to 7 bases. CDR1 is SSHAT, CDR2 FNYEAQ, per germline (reference sequence). The CDR3: CASSLGLPNEQFF. CDR3 DNA sequence: TGTGCCAGCAGCTTAGGACTACCCAATGAGCAGTTCTTC.

This chain connects TRBV7-2 to TRBJ1-1; D not certain. The CDR3 covers 16 residues. V was pared by 0 bases and J by 2 bases, with 13 bases between. Germline assignment: CDR1 SGHTA and CDR2 FQGNSA. The CDR3 region is CASSLAQHRYNTEAFF. CDR3 nucleotide sequence: TGTGCCAGCAGCTTAGCCCAACATCGTTATAACACTGAAGCTTTCTTT.

The V and J genes are TRBV5-1 and TRBJ1-3; D remains unclear. V lost 0 bases and J lost 0, with 13 bases in between. The CDR3 sequence is 17 residues long. From germline, CDR1 is SGHRS and CDR2 YFSETQ. CDR3 loop: CASSLARPGPSGNTIYF. DNA for the CDR3: TGCGCCAGCAGCTTGGCCAGGCCAGGTCCCTCTGGAAACACCATATATTTT. Combining the CDR3 with reference TRBV5-1 and TRBJ1-3 gives the whole variable domain KAGVTQTPRYLIKTRGQQVTLSCSPISGHRSVSWYQQTPGQGLQFLFEYFSETQRNKGNFPGRFSGRQFSNSRSEMNVSTLELGDSALYLCASSLARPGPSGNTIYFGEGSWLTVV.

The chain uses TRBV7-3 and TRBJ2-1, with 9 bases identical to TRBD2. Germline-derived CDR1 and CDR2 are SGHTA and FQGTGA. Trimming cost V 0 bases and J 4 bases; bases outside gene matches: 4. The CDR3 is 16 residues long. For the CDR3, the DNA is TGTGCCAGCAGCTTAACGTTTAGCGGGGGATACAATGAGCAGTTCTTC. The encoded protein is CASSLTFSGGYNEQFF.

V usage is TRBV2 and J usage is TRBJ1-4, with a weak D call TRBD1 (6 bases). This CDR3 has 13 residues. The V gene's germline CDR1 is SNHLY and CDR2 FYNNEI. V shed 7 bases and J shed 1 base, with 7 bases lying between them. The CDR3 DNA sequence: TGTGCCAGCAAAGGGGGAACTAATGAAAAACTGTTTTTT. It codes for CASKGGTNEKLFF. Full variable domain (remainder filled in from reference TRBV2 and TRBJ1-4): EPEVTQTPSHQVTQMGQEVILRCVPISNHLYFYWYRQILGQKVEFLVSFYNNEISEKSEIFDDQFSVERPDGSNFTLKIRSTKLEDSAMYFCASKGGTNEKLFFGSGTQLSVL.

J is TRBJ2-5 and V is TRBV19; 7 nucleotides align to TRBD2. The germline V gene has CDR1 LNHDA and CDR2 SQIVND (reference sequence). The ends lost 1 base at V and 5 bases at J; junction bases unmatched: 1. This CDR3 spans 13 amino acids. CDR3 residues: CASSIVGGETQYF. CDR3 coding DNA: TGTGCCAGTAGTATAGTGGGGGGGGAGACCCAGTACTTC.

This chain joins TRBV7-7 and TRBJ2-5; D is uncertain. V lost 0 bases, J lost 3 bases, and 11 bases lay in between. Germline values: CDR1 SSHAT, CDR2 FNYEAQ (reference sequence). The CDR3 totals 15 residues. This CDR3 is CASSLAGARKETQYF. Here the CDR3 DNA reads TGTGCCAGCAGCTTAGCCGGAGCACGGAAAGAGACCCAGTACTTC.

The chain joins TRBV18 to TRBJ1-1, with no clear D. The CDR3 loop spans 14 amino acids. Germline assignment: CDR1 KGHSH and CDR2 LQKENI. Trimming removed 0 bases from V and 3 bases from J, with 8 bases in between. This CDR3 reads CASSPPFQYTEAFF. The CDR3 DNA reads TGTGCCAGCTCACCACCTTTCCAATACACTGAAGCTTTCTTT.

V usage is TRBV11-1 and J usage is TRBJ2-2, with D perhaps matching TRBD2 (6 bases). Trimming removed 9 bases from V and 3 bases from J, with 23 bases in between. Germline loops: CDR1 SGHAT, CDR2 FQDESV (reference sequence). CDR3 length: 17 amino acids. The CDR3 DNA follows: TGTGCCAGTAAAGATCCTTTAGCGGAGTTGTACACCGGGGAGCTGTTTTTT. Protein: CASKDPLAELYTGELFF.

This rearrangement joins TRBV27 to TRBJ1-5; D not certain. Germline CDR1 MNHEY, CDR2 SMNVEV (reference sequence). V was trimmed by 4 bases and J by 9 bases, leaving 19 bases between them. This CDR3 region has 15 residues. DNA for the CDR3: TGTGCCAGCAGTTCCACTTTGGTACAGCCGATGCCCCAGCATTTT. As protein: CASSSTLVQPMPQHF.

This clone was counted once. The V gene is TRBV5-4, the J gene TRBJ2-2, with 15 bases that match TRBD2. CDR3 length: 18 amino acids. Per the germline V gene, CDR1 is SGHNT and CDR2 is YYREEE (reference sequence). With 4 bases clipped from V and 2 bases from J, the junction kept 6 bases outside the gene matches. In DNA, the CDR3 is TGTGCCAGCAGCCGAGGGACTAGCGGGAGGTCCAACACCGGGGAGCTGTTTTTT. Protein product: CASSRGTSGRSNTGELFF.

This chain joins TRBV5-6 and TRBJ1-4, with a tentative D call TRBD1 (6 bases). This CDR3 comprises 16 residues. Germline CDR1 is SGHDT and CDR2 is YYEEEE. Trimming pared 1 base from V and 14 bases from J, leaving 24 bases between. The CDR3 sequence: CASSLKGDPAGETLFF. CDR3 nucleotide sequence: TGTGCCAGCAGCTTGAAGGGGGATCCGGCTGGGGAAACTCTGTTTTTT.

The table lists this clone with a few counts. The chain recombines TRBV9 with TRBJ2-2, with a tentative D call TRBD1 (5 bases). Trimming took 3 bases from V and 4 from J, leaving 13 bases between them. The CDR3 is 15 residues long. Germline loops: CDR1 SGDLS, CDR2 YYNGEE. The CDR3 DNA is TGTGCCAGCAGCGCCTTGACAGACCCCACCGGGGAGCTGTTTTTT. It is translated as CASSALTDPTGELFF.

The chain employs TRBV18 and TRBJ1-4; TRBD1 is a possible D gene (5 bases). The germline CDR1 and CDR2 sequences are KGHSH and LQKENI. This CDR3 has 15 residues. Trimming took 5 bases from V and 8 from J, leaving 18 bases between them. The CDR3 is CASSSLSGGVEKLFF. The CDR3 region has the DNA TGTGCCAGCTCATCTCTCTCGGGGGGAGTCGAAAAACTGTTTTTT.

The chain carries TRBV15 and TRBJ2-5, with 11 bases that match TRBD2. Germline V gene sequence: CDR1 LNHNV, CDR2 YYDKDF (reference sequence). The ends lost 4 bases at V and 2 bases at J; junction bases unmatched: 3. The CDR3 is 15 residues long. CDR3 sequence: CATSTIAGGQETQYF. The CDR3 bases are TGTGCCACCAGCACGATAGCGGGAGGGCAAGAGACCCAGTACTTC.

V is TRBV15 and J is TRBJ2-1; D ambiguous. CDR3 length: 13 residues. Germline CDR1 is LNHNV and CDR2 is YYDKDF (reference sequence). Trimming cost V 4 bases and J 3 bases, with 7 bases left between them. This CDR3 is CATSTGHYNEQFF. Written as DNA, the CDR3 is TGTGCCACCAGCACGGGTCACTACAATGAGCAGTTCTTC.

The chain joins TRBV2 to TRBJ2-2; 11 bases agree with TRBD1. In germline, CDR1 is SNHLY, CDR2 FYNNEI. The CDR3 is 15 amino acids. Germline trimming cut 4 bases from V and 3 bases from J; bases unmatched to any gene: 1. The chain's CDR3 is CASSGTGGYTGELFF. CDR3 coding DNA: TGTGCCAGCAGTGGGACAGGGGGCTACACCGGGGAGCTGTTTTTT. Full variable domain (outside the CDR3, taken from reference TRBV2 and TRBJ2-2): EPEVTQTPSHQVTQMGQEVILRCVPISNHLYFYWYRQILGQKVEFLVSFYNNEISEKSEIFDDQFSVERPDGSNFTLKIRSTKLEDSAMYFCASSGTGGYTGELFFGEGSRLTVL.

The V and J genes are TRBV6-5 and TRBJ2-1; 7 bases match TRBD2. This CDR3 has 11 residues. The germline gives CDR1 MNHEY, CDR2 SVGAGI. Trimming cost V 10 bases and J 10 bases; bases outside gene matches: 7. The CDR3 sequence: CATTGGVEQFF. The DNA of the CDR3 is TGTGCCACAACGGGGGGAGTGGAGCAGTTCTTC.

This sequence joins TRBV6-5 and TRBJ1-4, with D possibly matching TRBD1 (5 bases). Germline CDR1 is MNHEY and CDR2 is SVGAGI. The CDR3 is 16 residues long. V was clipped by 0 bases and J by 0 bases, with 8 bases between them. DNA for the CDR3: TGTGCCAGCAGTTACTCGGGGACTGCAACTAATGAAAAACTGTTTTTT. Protein: CASSYSGTATNEKLFF.

This clone was recorded once. CDR3 coding DNA: TGTGCCAGCTGGGCCGTTAGAAACACCATATATTTT. It specifies CASWAVRNTIYF. This chain joins TRBV7-8 and TRBJ1-3, with unresolved D. Germline values: CDR1 SGHVS, CDR2 FQNEAQ. With 8 bases removed from V and 5 bases from J, the gap between germline ends came to 10 bases. This CDR3 has 12 amino acids.

The chain uses TRBV7-2 and TRBJ1-2; D is ambiguous. This CDR3 spans 15 amino acids. V gave up 1 base and J gave up 3 bases, with 12 bases separating them. CDR1 and CDR2 from the germline V gene are SGHTA and FQGNSA. CDR3 sequence (DNA): TGTGCCAGCAGCTTAGGGTCAGGACTCCACTATGGCTACACCTTC. It is translated as CASSLGSGLHYGYTF. Based on the CDR3 plus reference TRBV7-2 and TRBJ1-2, the full variable domain is GAGVSQSPSNKVTEKGKDVELRCDPISGHTALYWYRQSLGQGLEFLIYFQGNSAPDKSGLPSDRFSAERTGGSVSTLTIQRTQQEDSAVYLCASSLGSGLHYGYTFGSGTRLTVV.

CDR3 bases: TGTGCCAGCAGCCGACTAGATTCCGGCGATACGCAGTATTTT. Amino acid sequence: CASSRLDSGDTQYF. This chain links TRBV5-6 with TRBJ2-3, with a tentative D call TRBD2 (6 bases). The CDR3 has 14 residues. In germline, CDR1 is SGHDT, CDR2 YYEEEE. V lost 4 bases, J lost 6 bases, and 15 bases lay in between.

V gene TRBV2 combines with J gene TRBJ2-3; 9 bases line up with TRBD2. Trimming cost V 3 bases and J 4 bases; bases outside gene matches: 5. Looked up from germline, CDR1 is SNHLY and CDR2 is FYNNEI. The CDR3 covers 15 residues. CDR3 protein: CASSEVAGGPDTQYF. Here the CDR3 DNA reads TGTGCCAGCAGTGAGGTCGCGGGGGGGCCAGATACGCAGTATTTT.

This chain joins TRBV29-1 and TRBJ2-7, with TRBD1 matching over 8 bases. The germline V gene encodes CDR1 SQVTM and CDR2 ANQGSEA. After removal of 1 base from V and 0 bases from J, the junction contained 5 bases not matched to a gene. The CDR3 consists of 15 residues. The CDR3 DNA reads as TGCAGCGTTGAAGGGGGGGACAGGAGCTCCTACGAGCAGTACTTC. It codes for CSVEGGDRSSYEQYF.

The rearrangement uses TRBV20-1 and TRBJ1-2; the D is unclear. Trimming removed 1 base at V and 6 bases at J, with 6 bases between. Germline V gene lookup returns CDR1 DFQATT and CDR2 SNEGSKA (reference sequence). The CDR3 runs 11 residues. The CDR3 sequence is CSARGGDGYTF. CDR3 nucleotides: TGCAGTGCTAGAGGGGGAGATGGCTACACCTTC.

The chain employs TRBV28 and TRBJ1-2, with TRBD1 as a possible D gene (5 bases). Per germline, CDR1 MDHEN and CDR2 SYDVKM. The CDR3 sequence is 13 residues long. Trimming removed 6 bases from V and 4 bases from J, with 12 bases in between. The CDR3 DNA follows: TGTGCCAGCAGGGAGGGACGTCGCTATGGCTACACCTTC. This encodes CASREGRRYGYTF.

The rearrangement joins TRBV2 to TRBJ1-2, with D unclear. The CDR3 runs 16 residues. Germline values: CDR1 SNHLY, CDR2 FYNNEI. V gave up 6 bases and J gave up 3 bases, with 20 bases separating them. CDR3: CASSSPGLQEDYGYTF. As DNA, the CDR3 is TGTGCCAGCAGCTCCCCCGGACTGCAAGAGGACTATGGCTACACCTTC.

This sequence joins TRBV5-6 and TRBJ1-1; possible D gene TRBD1, 5 bases. Germline lookup yields CDR1 SGHDT and CDR2 YYEEEE. The CDR3 length is 15 residues. The V end was cut by 3 bases, the J end by 2 bases, with 14 bases between. CDR3 in amino acids: CASSYPAGGNTEAFF. CDR3 nucleotide sequence: TGTGCCAGCAGCTACCCCGCGGGGGGAAACACTGAAGCTTTCTTT.

The chain combines TRBV7-6 with TRBJ2-3; no firm D call. V dropped 3 bases and J dropped 3 bases, with 4 bases sitting between them. The CDR3 contains 12 residues. The germline V gene encodes CDR1 SGHVS and CDR2 FNYEAQ. The CDR3 loop reads CASSLQTDTQYF. DNA of the CDR3: TGTGCCAGCAGCTTGCAGACAGATACGCAGTATTTT.